This TCR beta chain was captured by sequencing in a study of control samples from healthy donors and cancer patients. The germline V gene encodes CDR1 SGHRS and CDR2 YFSETQ. There are 16 residues in the CDR3. V was clipped by 4 bases and J by 9 bases; unmatched bases: 13. TCRdb's table, derived via immunoSEQ multiplex PCR, lists solely in-frame clones and lacks some. The sample lists 150,000 to 200,000 clones, about 91% occurring once. The gene calls are TRBV5-1 and TRBJ2-1; the match to TRBD2 covers 10 bases. The sample consisted of blood. This TCR was sampled from a woman aged 25 to 39 in good health. The CDR3 here is CASSRSGTSDLGEQFF. CDR3 nucleotide sequence: TGCGCCAGCAGCAGATCCGGGACTAGCGATTTGGGTGAGCAGTTCTTC.